This record concerns one T cell receptor beta chain sequence. The data were obtained in a study of T cell changes during pregnancy in multiple sclerosis. J gave up 3 bases and V 7 bases, and 13 bases lay outside the gene matches. The CDR3 runs 17 residues. Using immunoSEQ multiplex PCR, the repertoire was profiled, and TCRdb retains in-frame clones only, with some absent. Of over 55,000 clones listed, 93% are singletons. This chain uses TRBV5-3 with TRBJ2-5; 12 nucleotides align to TRBD2. TRBV5-3 is treated as an ORF (open reading frame) with a function not yet certain. The clonotype originates from a female donor with multiple sclerosis, enrolled in a pregnancy study. The input for sequencing was peripheral blood, taken after pregnancy. For the CDR3, the DNA is TGTGCCAGAGGACCTTGTACTAGCGGGAGGAGGAAAGAGACCCAGTACTTC. It yields the protein CARGPCTSGRRKETQYF.